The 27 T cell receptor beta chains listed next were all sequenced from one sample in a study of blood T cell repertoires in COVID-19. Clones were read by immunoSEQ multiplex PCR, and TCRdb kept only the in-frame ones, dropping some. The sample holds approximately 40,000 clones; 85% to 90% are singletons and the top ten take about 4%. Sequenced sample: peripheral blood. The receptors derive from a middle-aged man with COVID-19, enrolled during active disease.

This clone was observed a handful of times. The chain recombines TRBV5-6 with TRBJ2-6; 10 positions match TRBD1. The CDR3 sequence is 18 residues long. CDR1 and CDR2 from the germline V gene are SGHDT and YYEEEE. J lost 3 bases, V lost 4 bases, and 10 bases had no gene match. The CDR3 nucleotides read TGTGCCAGCAGCCCCCTGGGGGGACAGGGGATTGGGGCCAACGTCCTGACTTTC. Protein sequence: CASSPLGGQGIGANVLTF.

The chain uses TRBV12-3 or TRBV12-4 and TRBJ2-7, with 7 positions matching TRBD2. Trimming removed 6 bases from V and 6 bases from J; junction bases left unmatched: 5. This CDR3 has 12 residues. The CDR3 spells CASRWGGGEQYF. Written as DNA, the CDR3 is TGTGCCAGCAGGTGGGGGGGTGGCGAGCAGTACTTC.

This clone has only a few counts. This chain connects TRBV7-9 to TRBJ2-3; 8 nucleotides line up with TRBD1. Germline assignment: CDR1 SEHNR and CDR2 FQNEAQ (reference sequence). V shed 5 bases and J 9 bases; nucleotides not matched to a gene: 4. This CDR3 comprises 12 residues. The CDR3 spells CASSLDRGTQYF. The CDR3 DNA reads TGTGCCAGCAGCCTTGACAGGGGCACGCAGTATTTT. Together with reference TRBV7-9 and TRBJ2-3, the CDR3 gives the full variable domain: DTGVSQNPRHKITKRGQNVTFRCDPISEHNRLYWYRQTLGQGPEFLTYFQNEAQLEKSRLLSDRFSAERPKGSFSTLEIQRTEQGDSAMYLCASSLDRGTQYFGPGTRLTVL.

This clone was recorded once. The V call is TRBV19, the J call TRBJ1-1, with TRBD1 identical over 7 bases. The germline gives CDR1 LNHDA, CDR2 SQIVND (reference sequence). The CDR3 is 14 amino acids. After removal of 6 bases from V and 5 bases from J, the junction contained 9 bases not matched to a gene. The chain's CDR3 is CASRDDRVRTEAFF. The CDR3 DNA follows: TGTGCCAGTAGGGACGACAGGGTCAGAACTGAAGCTTTCTTT.

The CDR3 region is CASSQLAGAYNEQFF. CDR3 DNA sequence: TGTGCCAGCAGTCAATTAGCGGGGGCCTACAATGAGCAGTTCTTC. This chain uses TRBV27 with TRBJ2-1; 9 positions agree with TRBD2. Germline V gene lookup returns CDR1 MNHEY and CDR2 SMNVEV (reference sequence). This CDR3 contains 15 residues. Trimming took 5 bases from V and 2 from J; bases not matched to a gene: 4.

The CDR3 DNA reads as TGTGCCACCAGTGACCGACTAGCGGGAGAGACAGATACGCAGTATTTT. Protein sequence: CATSDRLAGETDTQYF. The genes are TRBV24-1 and TRBJ2-3, with 12 nucleotides matching TRBD2. Germline CDR1 and CDR2: KGHDR and SFDVKD. The trim removed 4 bases at V and 3 bases at J, leaving 4 bases unmatched. The CDR3 extends over 16 amino acids.

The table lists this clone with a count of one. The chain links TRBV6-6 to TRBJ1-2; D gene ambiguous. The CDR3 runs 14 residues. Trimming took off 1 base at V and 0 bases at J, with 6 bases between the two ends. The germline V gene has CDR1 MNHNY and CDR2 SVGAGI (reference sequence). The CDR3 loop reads CASSYLASNYGYTF. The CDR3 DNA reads TGTGCCAGCAGTTACTTAGCCTCTAACTATGGCTACACCTTC.

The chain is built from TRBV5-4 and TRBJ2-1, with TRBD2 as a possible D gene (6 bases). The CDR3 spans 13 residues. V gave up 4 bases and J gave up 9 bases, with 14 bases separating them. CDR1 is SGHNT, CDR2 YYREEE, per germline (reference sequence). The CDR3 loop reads CASSRETRGEQFF. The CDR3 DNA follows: TGTGCCAGCAGCCGTGAGACTAGGGGTGAGCAGTTCTTC.

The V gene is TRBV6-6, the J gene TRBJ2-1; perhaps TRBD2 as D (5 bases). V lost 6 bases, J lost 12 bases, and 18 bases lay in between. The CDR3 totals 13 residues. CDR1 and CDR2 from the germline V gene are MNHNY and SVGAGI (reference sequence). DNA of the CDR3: TGTGCCAGCAGATCGACACAGCCAGGAGGGCAGTTCTTC. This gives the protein CASRSTQPGGQFF.

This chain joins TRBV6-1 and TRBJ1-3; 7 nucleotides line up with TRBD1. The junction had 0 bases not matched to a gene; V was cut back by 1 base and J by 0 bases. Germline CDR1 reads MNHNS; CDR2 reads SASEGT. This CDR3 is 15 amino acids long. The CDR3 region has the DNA TGTGCCAGCAGTGAAGACAGGGGCTCTGGAAACACCATATATTTT. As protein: CASSEDRGSGNTIYF.

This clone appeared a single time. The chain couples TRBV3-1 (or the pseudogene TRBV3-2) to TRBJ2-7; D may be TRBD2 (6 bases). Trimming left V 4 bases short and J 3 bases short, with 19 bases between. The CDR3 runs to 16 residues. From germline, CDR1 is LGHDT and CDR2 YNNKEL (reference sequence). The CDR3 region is CASSPPRRGYSYEQYF. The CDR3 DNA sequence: TGTGCCAGCAGCCCCCCCAGGCGGGGCTATAGCTACGAGCAGTACTTC.

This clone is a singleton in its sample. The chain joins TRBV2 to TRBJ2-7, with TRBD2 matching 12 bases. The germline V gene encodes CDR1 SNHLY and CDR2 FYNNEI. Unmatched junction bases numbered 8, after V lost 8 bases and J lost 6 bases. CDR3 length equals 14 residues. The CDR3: CASGGLTSGGEQYF. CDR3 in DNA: TGTGCCAGCGGGGGATTGACTAGCGGGGGCGAGCAGTACTTC.

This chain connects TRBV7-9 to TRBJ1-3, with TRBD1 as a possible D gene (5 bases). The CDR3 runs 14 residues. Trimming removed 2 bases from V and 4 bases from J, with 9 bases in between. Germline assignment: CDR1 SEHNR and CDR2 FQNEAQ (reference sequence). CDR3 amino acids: CASSLQGAGNTIYF. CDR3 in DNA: TGTGCCAGCAGCTTACAGGGTGCGGGAAACACCATATATTTT.

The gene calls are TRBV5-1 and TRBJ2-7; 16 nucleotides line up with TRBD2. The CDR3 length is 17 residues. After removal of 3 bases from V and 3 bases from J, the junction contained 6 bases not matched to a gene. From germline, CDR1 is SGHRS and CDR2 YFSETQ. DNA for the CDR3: TGCGCCAGCAGCTCGGGACTAGCGGGAGGGCCAGGCTACGAGCAGTACTTC. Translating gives CASSSGLAGGPGYEQYF.

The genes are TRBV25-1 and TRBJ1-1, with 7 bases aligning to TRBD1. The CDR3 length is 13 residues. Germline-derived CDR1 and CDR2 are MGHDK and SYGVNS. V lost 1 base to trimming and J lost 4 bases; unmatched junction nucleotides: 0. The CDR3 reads CASSEWTGTEAFF. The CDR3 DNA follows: TGTGCCAGCAGTGAATGGACAGGCACTGAAGCTTTCTTT. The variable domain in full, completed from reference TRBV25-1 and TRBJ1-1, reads EADIYQTPRYLVIGTGKKITLECSQTMGHDKMYWYQQDPGMELHLIHYSYGVNSTEKGDLSSESTVSRIRTEHFPLTLESARPSHTSQYLCASSEWTGTEAFFGQGTRLTVV.

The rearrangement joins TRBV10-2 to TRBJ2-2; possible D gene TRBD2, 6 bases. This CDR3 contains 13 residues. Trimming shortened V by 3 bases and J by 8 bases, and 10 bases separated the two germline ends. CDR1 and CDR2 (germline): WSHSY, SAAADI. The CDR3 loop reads CASSEASAGELFF. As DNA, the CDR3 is TGCGCCAGCAGTGAAGCTAGCGCGGGGGAGCTGTTTTTT.

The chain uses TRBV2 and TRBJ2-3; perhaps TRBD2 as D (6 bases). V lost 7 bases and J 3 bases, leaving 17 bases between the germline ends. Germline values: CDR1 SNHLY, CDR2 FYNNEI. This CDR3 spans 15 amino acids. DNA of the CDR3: TGTGCCAGCACCCGGGGGTTTGGGGGAACAGATACGCAGTATTTT. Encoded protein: CASTRGFGGTDTQYF.

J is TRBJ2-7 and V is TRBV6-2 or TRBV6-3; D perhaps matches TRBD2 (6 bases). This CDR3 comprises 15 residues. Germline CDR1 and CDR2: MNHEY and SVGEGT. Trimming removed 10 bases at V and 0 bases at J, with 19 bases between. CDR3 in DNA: TGTGCCATCCGCCCCCAGCGGGCTAACTCCTACGAGCAGTACTTC. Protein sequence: CAIRPQRANSYEQYF.

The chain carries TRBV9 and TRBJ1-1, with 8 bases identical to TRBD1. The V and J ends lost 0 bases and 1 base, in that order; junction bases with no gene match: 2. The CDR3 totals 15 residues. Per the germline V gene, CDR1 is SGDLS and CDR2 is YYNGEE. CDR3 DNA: TGTGCCAGCAGCGTAGGGACAGGGACGAACACTGAAGCTTTCTTT. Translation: CASSVGTGTNTEAFF.

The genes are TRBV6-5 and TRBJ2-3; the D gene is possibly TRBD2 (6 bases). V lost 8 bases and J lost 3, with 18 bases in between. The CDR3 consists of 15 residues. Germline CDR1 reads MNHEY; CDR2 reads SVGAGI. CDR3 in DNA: TGTGCCAGCTCCGGGGTGGGGGGTTCTACAGATACGCAGTATTTT. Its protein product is CASSGVGGSTDTQYF.

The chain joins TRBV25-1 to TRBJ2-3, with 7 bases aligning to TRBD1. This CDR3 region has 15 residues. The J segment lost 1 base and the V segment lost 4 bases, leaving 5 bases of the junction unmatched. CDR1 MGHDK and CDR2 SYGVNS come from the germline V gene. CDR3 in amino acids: CASSGQGIGTDTQYF. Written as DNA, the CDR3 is TGTGCCAGCAGTGGACAGGGAATCGGCACAGATACGCAGTATTTT.

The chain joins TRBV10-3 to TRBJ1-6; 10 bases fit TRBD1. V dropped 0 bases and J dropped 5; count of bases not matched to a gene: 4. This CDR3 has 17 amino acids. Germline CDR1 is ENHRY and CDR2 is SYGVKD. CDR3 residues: CAISESRQGANNSPLHF. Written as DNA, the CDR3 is TGTGCCATCAGTGAGTCGAGACAGGGGGCTAATAATTCACCCCTCCACTTT.

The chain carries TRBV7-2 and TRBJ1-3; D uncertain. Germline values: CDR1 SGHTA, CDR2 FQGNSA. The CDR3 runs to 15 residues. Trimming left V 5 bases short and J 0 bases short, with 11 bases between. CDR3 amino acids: CASSPTLSSGNTIYF. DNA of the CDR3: TGTGCCAGCAGCCCGACATTGTCCTCTGGAAACACCATATATTTT.

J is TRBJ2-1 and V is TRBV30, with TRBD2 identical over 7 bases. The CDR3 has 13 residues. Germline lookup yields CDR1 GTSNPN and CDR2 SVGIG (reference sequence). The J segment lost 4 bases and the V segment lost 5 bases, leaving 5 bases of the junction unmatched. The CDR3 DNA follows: TGTGCCTGGGGACTGGGGGGGTACAATGAGCAGTTCTTC. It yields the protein CAWGLGGYNEQFF.

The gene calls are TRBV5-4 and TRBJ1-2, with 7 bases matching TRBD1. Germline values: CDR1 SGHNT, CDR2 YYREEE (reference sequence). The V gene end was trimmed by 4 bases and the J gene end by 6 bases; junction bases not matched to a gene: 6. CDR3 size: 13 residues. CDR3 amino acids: CASSQTGSDGYTF. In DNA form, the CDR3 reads TGTGCCAGCAGCCAGACAGGGAGTGATGGCTACACCTTC.

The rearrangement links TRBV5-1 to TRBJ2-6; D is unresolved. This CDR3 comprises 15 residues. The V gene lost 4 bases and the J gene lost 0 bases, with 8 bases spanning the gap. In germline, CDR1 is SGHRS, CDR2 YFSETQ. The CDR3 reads CASSVTVSGANVLTF. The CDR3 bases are TGCGCCAGCAGCGTAACAGTCTCTGGGGCCAACGTCCTGACTTTC.

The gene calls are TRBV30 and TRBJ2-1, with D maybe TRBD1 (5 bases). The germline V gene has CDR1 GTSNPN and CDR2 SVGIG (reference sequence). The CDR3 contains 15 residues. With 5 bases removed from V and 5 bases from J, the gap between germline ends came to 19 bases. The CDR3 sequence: CAWDGGHPGDNEQFF. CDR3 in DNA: TGTGCCTGGGACGGCGGACACCCTGGGGACAATGAGCAGTTCTTC.